These T cell receptor beta chains were read from a single sample in a study of cytotoxic CD8 clonotypes in ibrutinib-treated CLL. The repertoire was sequenced with immunoSEQ multiplex PCR; TCRdb's copy has only in-frame clones and lacks some. The sample includes some 130,000 clones, approximately 85% seen only once; the top ten take about 1.9%. Material: PBMCs, obtained after 24 months of ibrutinib treatment. Receptors were obtained from a human donor with chronic lymphocytic leukemia. CDR3s include the opening cysteine and the closing phenylalanine or tryptophan. A D gene is named only where the DNA matches it firmly. Size is stated for part of the rows, as once, few or many counts, or as a class when the clone is expanded.

v_gene: TRBV29-1
len: 11
j_gene: TRBJ1-1
d_gene: NA
abundance: NA
CDR3aa: CSVEDPGWGLF
CDR3nt: TGCAGCGTTGAAGATCCGGGGTGGGGTCTCTTT

v_gene: TRBV7-3
len: 12
j_gene: TRBJ2-1
d_gene: TRBD2
abundance: NA
CDR3aa: CASSVSGREQFF
CDR3nt: TGTGCCAGCAGCGTCAGCGGGAGGGAGCAGTTCTTC

v_gene: TRBV9
len: 14
j_gene: TRBJ1-2
d_gene: TRBD1
abundance: NA
CDR3aa: CASSVDQGARGYTF
CDR3nt: TGTGCCAGCAGCGTAGATCAGGGGGCGCGCGGCTACACCTTC

v_gene: TRBV7-2
len: 14
j_gene: TRBJ2-3
d_gene: NA
abundance: NA
CDR3aa: CASSRGQLTDTQYF
CDR3nt: TGTGCCAGCAGCAGAGGACAGTTAACAGATACGCAGTATTTT

v_gene: TRBV28
len: 14
j_gene: TRBJ1-4
d_gene: NA
abundance: NA
CDR3aa: CASSSGPRGEKLFF
CDR3nt: TGTGCCAGCAGTTCAGGGCCTAGGGGTGAAAAACTGTTTTTT

v_gene: TRBV7-8
len: 18
j_gene: TRBJ2-2
d_gene: TRBD1
abundance: few
CDR3aa: CASSSPEEDRERTGELFF
CDR3nt: TGTGCCAGCAGCTCACCTGAGGAGGACAGGGAACGAACCGGGGAGCTGTTTTTT

v_gene: TRBV7-9
len: 18
j_gene: TRBJ1-3
d_gene: NA
abundance: NA
CDR3aa: CASSSFLGIGTSMDTIYF
CDR3nt: TGTGCCAGCAGCTCCTTTTTGGGAATTGGGACAAGCATGGACACCATATATTTT

v_gene: TRBV6-5
len: 13
j_gene: TRBJ2-1
d_gene: NA
abundance: NA
CDR3aa: CASSYSILHEQFF
CDR3nt: TGTGCCAGCAGTTACTCGATTTTGCATGAGCAGTTCTTC

v_gene: TRBV5-6
len: 15
j_gene: TRBJ2-7
d_gene: NA
abundance: NA
CDR3aa: CASSLGLRGTYEQYF
CDR3nt: TGTGCCAGCAGCTTGGGGCTGAGGGGGACCTACGAGCAGTACTTC

v_gene: TRBV28
len: 12
j_gene: TRBJ2-7
d_gene: TRBD1
abundance: NA
CDR3aa: CASKDRVNEQYF
CDR3nt: TGTGCCAGCAAAGACAGGGTAAACGAGCAGTACTTC

v_gene: TRBV5-6
len: 14
j_gene: TRBJ2-1
d_gene: NA
abundance: NA
CDR3aa: CASRGGRAHNEQFF
CDR3nt: TGTGCCAGCAGGGGGGGCAGGGCACACAATGAGCAGTTCTTC

v_gene: TRBV2
len: 11
j_gene: TRBJ2-7
d_gene: NA
abundance: NA
CDR3aa: CASSEPYEQYF
CDR3nt: TGTGCCAGCAGTGAGCCCTACGAGCAGTACTTC

v_gene: TRBV28
len: 16
j_gene: TRBJ1-6
d_gene: NA
abundance: NA
CDR3aa: CASRRVQPNPNSPLHF
CDR3nt: TGTGCCAGCAGAAGGGTCCAGCCCAACCCCAATTCACCCCTCCACTTT

v_gene: TRBV9
len: 16
j_gene: TRBJ2-1
d_gene: TRBD2
abundance: NA
CDR3aa: CASSASGIWSYNEQFF
CDR3nt: TGTGCCAGCAGCGCCAGCGGGATCTGGTCCTACAATGAGCAGTTCTTC

v_gene: TRBV7-9
len: 15
j_gene: TRBJ1-2
d_gene: NA
abundance: NA
CDR3aa: CASSLGAGTFYGYTF
CDR3nt: TGTGCCAGCAGCTTAGGGGCCGGGACCTTCTATGGCTACACCTTC

v_gene: TRBV5-4
len: 15
j_gene: TRBJ2-7
d_gene: NA
abundance: NA
CDR3aa: CASSLRRASSYEQYF
CDR3nt: TGTGCCAGCAGCTTGAGGCGGGCCTCAAGCTACGAGCAGTACTTC

v_gene: TRBV30
len: 14
j_gene: TRBJ1-1
d_gene: TRBD1
abundance: NA
CDR3aa: CAWSALTGVTEAFF
CDR3nt: TGTGCCTGGAGTGCCCTGACAGGGGTAACTGAAGCTTTCTTT

v_gene: TRBV5-6
len: 14
j_gene: TRBJ1-5
d_gene: NA
abundance: NA
CDR3aa: CASSLGRRDQPQHF
CDR3nt: TGTGCCAGCAGCTTGGGTAGGCGGGATCAGCCCCAGCATTTT

v_gene: TRBV5-5
len: 14
j_gene: TRBJ2-1
d_gene: NA
abundance: NA
CDR3aa: CASSLVLREMRQFF
CDR3nt: TGTGCCAGCAGCTTGGTTCTGAGGGAGATGAGGCAGTTCTTC

v_gene: TRBV19
len: 14
j_gene: TRBJ1-2
d_gene: NA
abundance: NA
CDR3aa: CASRKGGRFYGYTF
CDR3nt: TGTGCCAGCCGGAAGGGAGGCCGCTTCTATGGCTACACCTTC

v_gene: TRBV11-2
len: 14
j_gene: TRBJ2-1
d_gene: TRBD2
abundance: NA
CDR3aa: CASNLAGIYNEQFF
CDR3nt: TGTGCCAGCAACTTAGCGGGAATCTACAATGAGCAGTTCTTC

v_gene: TRBV27
len: 16
j_gene: TRBJ1-1
d_gene: TRBD1
abundance: NA
CDR3aa: CASSLGGTALNTEAFF
CDR3nt: TGTGCCAGTAGTTTAGGGGGGACAGCATTGAACACTGAAGCTTTCTTT

v_gene: TRBV27
len: 14
j_gene: TRBJ1-2
d_gene: NA
abundance: NA
CDR3aa: CASSPREAGYGYTF
CDR3nt: TGTGCCAGCAGTCCCCGAGAAGCGGGCTATGGCTACACCTTC

v_gene: TRBV4-1
len: 16
j_gene: TRBJ1-2
d_gene: TRBD1
abundance: NA
CDR3aa: CASSQRGTGSNYGYTF
CDR3nt: TGCGCCAGCAGCCAACGCGGGACAGGGAGTAACTATGGCTACACCTTC

v_gene: TRBV5-1
len: 13
j_gene: TRBJ1-2
d_gene: NA
abundance: NA
CDR3aa: CASSEDRNYGYTF
CDR3nt: TGCGCCAGCAGCGAAGACAGGAACTATGGCTACACCTTC

v_gene: TRBV29-1
len: 14
j_gene: TRBJ2-3
d_gene: NA
abundance: few
CDR3aa: CSYLQQGFPDTQYF
CDR3nt: TGCAGCTACCTTCAACAGGGTTTCCCCGATACGCAGTATTTT

v_gene: TRBV5-6
len: 17
j_gene: TRBJ2-5
d_gene: NA
abundance: NA
CDR3aa: CASSLAGWGLYQETQYF
CDR3nt: TGTGCCAGCAGCTTGGCCGGGTGGGGCCTGTACCAAGAGACCCAGTACTTC

v_gene: TRBV7-8
len: 12
j_gene: TRBJ2-1
d_gene: TRBD2
abundance: NA
CDR3aa: CASSFSGNEQFF
CDR3nt: TGTGCCAGCAGCTTTAGCGGGAATGAGCAGTTCTTC

v_gene: TRBV7-2
len: 15
j_gene: TRBJ1-5
d_gene: NA
abundance: NA
CDR3aa: CASSFSGISNQPQHF
CDR3nt: TGTGCCAGCAGCTTTTCAGGGATTAGCAATCAGCCCCAGCATTTT

v_gene: TRBV4-2
len: 14
j_gene: TRBJ2-7
d_gene: NA
abundance: NA
CDR3aa: CASSVQGSGYEQYF
CDR3nt: TGTGCCAGCAGCGTACAGGGCTCGGGCTACGAGCAGTACTTC

v_gene: TRBV4-3
len: 12
j_gene: TRBJ1-2
d_gene: NA
abundance: NA
CDR3aa: CASSQDIGAPTF
CDR3nt: TGCGCCAGCAGCCAAGATATAGGGGCGCCCACCTTC

v_gene: TRBV2
len: 15
j_gene: TRBJ1-1
d_gene: NA
abundance: NA
CDR3aa: CASSPRTVLNTEAFF
CDR3nt: TGTGCCAGCAGCCCGCGGACAGTACTGAACACTGAAGCTTTCTTT

v_gene: TRBV9
len: 15
j_gene: TRBJ2-1
d_gene: TRBD2
abundance: NA
CDR3aa: CASSPFLGLGNEQFF
CDR3nt: TGTGCCAGCAGCCCATTTTTGGGACTAGGGAATGAGCAGTTCTTC

v_gene: TRBV28
len: 12
j_gene: TRBJ1-2
d_gene: NA
abundance: few
CDR3aa: CASSSLTDGYTF
CDR3nt: TGTGCCAGCAGTTCATTAACGGATGGCTACACCTTC

v_gene: TRBV29-1
len: 13
j_gene: TRBJ1-1
d_gene: TRBD1
abundance: NA
CDR3aa: CSAATGWNTEAFF
CDR3nt: TGCAGCGCCGCGACAGGGTGGAACACTGAAGCTTTCTTT

v_gene: TRBV7-9
len: 13
j_gene: TRBJ2-5
d_gene: NA
abundance: NA
CDR3aa: CASEQGHQETQYF
CDR3nt: TGTGCCAGCGAACAGGGACATCAAGAGACCCAGTACTTC

v_gene: TRBV6-4
len: 15
j_gene: TRBJ2-3
d_gene: TRBD2
abundance: few
CDR3aa: CASSLSSGGADTQYF
CDR3nt: TGTGCCAGCTCCCTTTCTAGCGGGGGGGCAGATACGCAGTATTTT

v_gene: TRBV5-1
len: 15
j_gene: TRBJ1-2
d_gene: NA
abundance: NA
CDR3aa: CASRRGIREDYGYTF
CDR3nt: TGCGCCAGCAGACGCGGAATCAGGGAGGACTATGGCTACACCTTC

v_gene: TRBV16
len: 15
j_gene: TRBJ2-1
d_gene: TRBD2
abundance: once
CDR3aa: CASSRDYLNYNEQFF
CDR3nt: TGTGCCAGCAGCCGGGACTACCTAAATTACAATGAGCAGTTCTTC

v_gene: TRBV27
len: 15
j_gene: TRBJ2-5
d_gene: TRBD1
abundance: medium-sized
CDR3aa: CASSLSTGVGETQYF
CDR3nt: TGTGCCAGCAGTTTATCGACAGGGGTGGGTGAGACCCAGTACTTC